These T cell receptor beta chains were read from a single sample in a study of glioma-infiltrating T cells after dendritic cell vaccination. Here immunoSEQ multiplex PCR was the method, and the copy in TCRdb shows in-frame clones only, minus some. This repertoire shows 50,000 to 80,000 clones, more than 75% found once; its top ten account for less than 9.5%. The sample here was blood, taken before dendritic cell vaccination. The receptor set was obtained from a human donor with glioblastoma. The conserved cysteine and the conserved F or W are not part of the CDR3 here. Some rows have no size entry. The others give once, few or many, or a class for an expanded clone.

clone size	V gene	J gene	CDR3 protein
.	TRBV29-1	TRBJ1-4	SVEGTGGNEKLF
once	TRBV28	TRBJ1-5	ASSSRGGGNQPQH
.	TRBV9	TRBJ2-5	ASSLRPSGGSGTQY
.	TRBV29-1	TRBJ2-2	SVISTNTGELF
.	TRBV7-2	TRBJ2-5	ASSLGGVSETQY
.	TRBV19	TRBJ1-2	ASRRETGTGNEGSYGYT
.	TRBV28	TRBJ2-7	ASRPLWGTAYEQY
.	TRBV11-2	TRBJ2-7	ASSLDPPGLLLPYEQY
.	TRBV28	TRBJ1-5	ASSWGGQPQH
.	TRBV7-9	TRBJ2-2	ASSLEIGQVGTGELF
.	TRBV29-1	TRBJ1-2	SVDEGSYGYT
once	TRBV19	TRBJ2-1	ASSYSHGQGRNEQF
.	TRBV28	TRBJ2-3	ASSPTGGPTDTQY
.	TRBV7-2	TRBJ2-7	ASSRDSIKAREQY
.	TRBV19	TRBJ1-2	ASSSRIDSVIYGYT
.	TRBV2	TRBJ1-2	AWTEGVYGYT
.	TRBV30	TRBJ1-2	AWSVLTDGYT
.	TRBV9	TRBJ2-7	ASSVVPYYEQY
once	TRBV7-2	TRBJ1-5	ASSFQGDSNQPRH
.	TRBV19	TRBJ1-5	ASSLVANSDQPQH
.	TRBV5-1	TRBJ1-1	ASSWTGQGNTEAF
once	TRBV10-3	TRBJ2-7	ATRRGNYEQY
few	TRBV10-3	TRBJ2-1	AISERGNEQF
.	TRBV27	TRBJ2-7	ASSLRRGIYEQY
.	TRBV28	TRBJ1-1	ASSPGQGLRGTEAF
.	TRBV6-5	TRBJ1-1	ASSYSGVMNTEAF
.	TRBV5-6	TRBJ2-5	ASSLFQRGGGGETQY
.	TRBV5-4	TRBJ2-7	ASSRRPGQGPEGEQY
.	TRBV25-1	TRBJ2-1	ASSGPWGGAVGEQF
.	TRBV30	TRBJ1-6	AWSVDRESPLH
few	TRBV6-1	TRBJ1-3	ASSADRERNTIY
.	TRBV28	TRBJ2-2	ASRVVRTGELF
.	TRBV19	TRBJ1-2	ASSRGYGYT
once	TRBV2	TRBJ1-1	ASKQTGRGNTEAF
.	TRBV30	TRBJ1-2	AWSVQGANYGYT
.	TRBV5-1	TRBJ1-1	ASRQGKSDTEAF
.	TRBV7-2	TRBJ2-2	ASSLVVSGTGVGGELF
.	TRBV5-6	TRBJ2-3	ASSFRGAGPDTQY
.	TRBV4-1	TRBJ2-5	ASSQVGGQREETQY
.	TRBV10-3	TRBJ2-1	AIRVGLLENEQF
.	TRBV4-2	TRBJ1-3	ASSQAADYSGNTIY
.	TRBV6-4	TRBJ1-4	ASSDRGGEKLF
.	TRBV18	TRBJ1-3	ASSPDGTASGNTIY
.	TRBV5-6	TRBJ1-5	ASSQGDLFNQPQH
.	TRBV27	TRBJ1-2	ASRRTREDGYT
.	TRBV27	TRBJ1-2	ASSDRGQGYT
.	TRBV7-2	TRBJ2-3	ASSFLTDRMGSDTQY
.	TRBV28	TRBJ2-3	ASSSFALRGQADTQY
.	TRBV6-5	TRBJ2-3	ASRPEGLDTQY
.	TRBV5-1	TRBJ1-4	ASSPPLGQVNEKLF
.	TRBV4-1	TRBJ2-7	ASSQDRFPYEQY
.	TRBV6-5	TRBJ2-7	ASSYKGPSPYEQY
.	TRBV19	TRBJ1-1	ASSIQGATEAF
.	TRBV4-1	TRBJ1-1	ASSTMDRNTEAF
.	TRBV11-3	TRBJ2-5	ASSVGLAGAQETQY
.	TRBV9	TRBJ2-1	ASSVGGTGVNEQF
.	TRBV11-2	TRBJ1-5	AYPIGRDQPQH
.	TRBV2	TRBJ1-2	ASSQGDYGYT
.	TRBV2	TRBJ1-4	ASTQGPIATNEKLF